Given below is one T cell receptor beta chain in context. Its cognate antigen has yet to be identified. Base-call qualities are not available, and no considerably larger clone is one nucleotide away. This sample is part of a study of T cell responses to AZD1222 COVID-19 vaccine (dated by TCRdb to about 2021). About the full investigation: AZD1222 recipients whose second dose came at about 4 weeks and those whose second dose came at about 12 weeks were combined into one group, since spike-specific TCR depth and breadth did not differ between the two schedules. TCR sequencing was performed for 230 to 250 trial participants, of whom some 200 were given two doses of AZD1222 and roughly 25 were given two doses of MenACWY control vaccine. Trial participants were enrolled by age into subgroups of 18-55, 56-69 and 70-plus years, and roughly 150, 30 and 60 TCR-sequenced participants, respectively, were included in these subgroups.

Per the publication, the time point label means: baseline before first vaccination. Vaccinee samples were obtained from the UK trials COV001 and COV002, which included a single-blind randomized controlled phase 2/3 trial of AZD1222 (ChAdOx1 nCoV-19) in healthy adults. For TCRbeta chain sequencing, PBMC samples from trial participants were taken at day 0 and at day 28 after the second dose. The CDR3 regions of human TCRbeta chains were analyzed by immunosequencing. As for the original processing: Repertoire TCRs were matched against a reference library of SARS-CoV-2-specific TCRs generated with the MIRA antigen-specificity platform. Breadth was defined as the fraction of unique TCRs that were SARS-CoV-2-associated. Depth was defined as the fraction of total T cells that were SARS-CoV-2-associated. Using the MIRA data, each spike-specific TCR was assigned both to the spike region to which the TCR was reactive and to a CD4 or CD8 class. Log10-transformed breadth and depth values were compared by one-way ANOVA with Sidak's multiple comparisons tests. The table was pulled from immuneACCESS by TCRdb, which kept in-frame rearrangements only. Such tables lose some clones; where checked, under half of the loss comes from unresolved V genes, and the rest has no known cause. Clone size and the V and J calls come from that table; the DNA yielded D and trimming. This sample lists 90,000 or so clones; 80% to 90% were detected once. Roughly 15% of the sample comes from the top ten.

Study-wide conclusions, independent of this receptor: Reportedly, almost half of the unique spike-specific TCRs recognized epitopes lying outside the regions that are mutated in the B.1.351 and B.1.1.7 variants. Conclusions about previously exposed vaccinees were limited because only a handful of AZD1222 recipients were SARS-CoV-2 seropositive at baseline. In the small 56-69-year group, the increase in depth fell short of significance, most likely because of low power. Because no samples from the day 14 peak response were available, repertoires could be characterized only after the peak T cell response. Participants were mostly white British and included more females than males, and it was suggested by the authors that clonal diversity may have been underestimated. After two AZD1222 doses, both the breadth and the depth of spike-specific TCRs were significantly higher than at day 0 and than in MenACWY recipients. The whole spike protein was spanned by vaccine-associated CD4 TCRs, and dominant responses were seen in regions 160-218 and 743-854.

The CDR3, cysteine through phenylalanine, is 14 amino acids long. The only DNA kept is the CDR3, 42 bases in frame from the first base. The V end loses 1 base and the J end loses 8 bases, and a stretch of 14 bases separates them. Per the germline V gene (reference sequence), SEHNR is the CDR1 and FQNEAQ is the CDR2. The chain joins TRBV7-9 to TRBJ1-1, with the D segment identity uncertain. The source material was peripheral blood, sampled on day 0 of AZD1222 vaccination. The source of this sequence is an adult in good health. In nucleotide form, the sequence is TGTGCCAGCAGCTTAGGGCTGGTTCACTTCGAAGCTTTCTTT. It translates to CASSLGLVHFEAFF.